This T cell receptor beta chain was identified in a study of cytomegalovirus exposure and HLA in healthy donors. Study overall: The study placed 70% to 90% of its 398 genotyped donors in the Caucasian-associated ancestry cluster.

This clone was recorded only once. Antigen: not known. Germline CDR1 and CDR2: MDHEN and SYDVKM. Trimming shortened V by 6 bases and J by 4 bases, and 12 bases separated the two germline ends. The CDR3 consists of 13 residues. Study-level points and caveats: A later analysis linked 16,951 TCR beta sequences to HLA alleles at 0.05 false discovery rate.

The PCR contained 60 Vbeta and 13 Jbeta primers. The authors' processing: In a later analysis, some 80 million unique TCR beta chains included roughly 11 million shared by two or more donors. Assay used: immunoSEQ multiplex PCR; TCRdb lists only in-frame clones, some missing. Clone size and the V and J calls come from that table; the DNA yielded D and trimming. The sample has about 170,000 clones, around 77% seen once. The receptor comes from a female donor in good health and CMV-seronegative. The source material was PBMCs. The chain employs TRBV28 and TRBJ1-2, with a tentative D call TRBD1 (5 bases). CDR3 in DNA: TGTGCCAGCAGCCCGGGGGGAATCTATGGCTACACCTTC. Protein: CASSPGGIYGYTF.